This record covers a single TCR beta chain. Its antigen is unidentified. The data are from a study of T cell responses to AZD1222 COVID-19 vaccine. Study observations and caveats: Unmutated variant regions are reportedly targeted by nearly half of spike-specific TCRs.

Germline V gene sequence: CDR1 SQVTM, CDR2 ANQGSEA. The CDR3 has 12 amino acids. The germline V and J ends were trimmed by 7 bases and 7 bases, with 16 bases remaining between them. TCRdb's copy holds only in-frame clones and misses some; the assay was immunoSEQ multiplex PCR. In the table there are about 170,000 clones, about 92% of which are singletons. The sequence derives from an adult in good health. This chain uses TRBV29-1 with TRBJ1-2, with TRBD1 as a possible D gene (6 bases). The sequenced sample was peripheral blood, obtained on day 0 of AZD1222 vaccination. As DNA, the CDR3 is TGCAGCGCCGAGCGGGGGGCGCGTGGCTACACCTTC. This sequence encodes CSAERGARGYTF.